The 12 T cell receptor beta chains given below trace back to one sample, sequenced in a study of blood T cell repertoires in COVID-19. The assay was immunoSEQ multiplex PCR, and TCRdb's table has in-frame clones only and misses some. The data hold over 60,000 clones, with 90% observed a single time. Material for sequencing was peripheral blood. These receptors all come from a man in his fifties with acute or convalescent COVID-19.

This clone appeared once. This chain links TRBV5-4 with TRBJ2-3; TRBD2 matches 8 bases. The CDR3 spans 16 residues. The V gene end was trimmed by 4 bases and the J gene end by 2 bases; junction bases not matched to a gene: 9. Germline loops: CDR1 SGHNT, CDR2 YYREEE (reference sequence). CDR3 residues: CASSAVAGGATDTQYF. In DNA form, the CDR3 reads TGTGCCAGCAGCGCCGTCGCGGGAGGTGCCACAGATACGCAGTATTTT.

The chain couples TRBV30 to TRBJ2-2; weak D call: TRBD2 (5 bases). V shed 1 base and J shed 11 bases, with 20 bases lying between them. Germline lookup yields CDR1 GTSNPN and CDR2 SVGIG (reference sequence). The CDR3 covers 15 residues. In DNA, the CDR3 is TGTGCCTGGAGTGAGATAAGAGGGCCTGCAGGAGAGCTGTTTTTT. Protein sequence: CAWSEIRGPAGELFF.

V and J are TRBV2 and TRBJ1-2; a weak D match, TRBD1 (6 bases). The V and J ends lost 4 bases and 4 bases respectively, with 10 bases between them. This CDR3 contains 13 residues. Germline CDR1 reads SNHLY; CDR2 reads FYNNEI. The CDR3 nucleotides read TGTGCCAGCAGTGTTGACAGGCGCTATGGCTACACCTTC. Its protein product is CASSVDRRYGYTF. Combining the CDR3 with reference TRBV2 and TRBJ1-2 gives the whole variable domain EPEVTQTPSHQVTQMGQEVILRCVPISNHLYFYWYRQILGQKVEFLVSFYNNEISEKSEIFDDQFSVERPDGSNFTLKIRSTKLEDSAMYFCASSVDRRYGYTFGSGTRLTVV.

The chain recombines TRBV4-1 with TRBJ2-3; TRBD1 aligns across 10 bases. V shed 0 bases and J 1 base; nucleotides not matched to a gene: 13. Germline V gene data show CDR1 as MGHRA and CDR2 as YSYEKL. The CDR3 has 20 amino acids. CDR3 in amino acids: CASSQDRGGGTGEGTDTQYF. As DNA, the CDR3 is TGCGCCAGCAGCCAAGATCGGGGAGGCGGGACAGGGGAGGGCACAGATACGCAGTATTTT.

In its sample, this clone was seen once. V and J are TRBV2 and TRBJ2-7; no reliable D call. The CDR3 spans 13 residues. Germline V gene lookup returns CDR1 SNHLY and CDR2 FYNNEI. The V end was cut by 10 bases, the J end by 6 bases, with 19 bases between. The CDR3 DNA reads TGTGCCATCAGCCCCCGGAGCCGGCGCGAGCAGTACTTC. This gives the protein CAISPRSRREQYF.

This chain uses TRBV6-6 with TRBJ1-2; 11 nucleotides match TRBD1. J lost 4 bases, V lost 5 bases, and 15 bases had no gene match. The germline gives CDR1 MNHNY, CDR2 SVGAGI (reference sequence). This CDR3 contains 18 residues. In nucleotides, the CDR3 is TGTGCCAGCAGTCCGTTAGGGGGACAGGGGGGGTGGACCTATGGCTACACCTTC. Encoded protein: CASSPLGGQGGWTYGYTF.

The gene calls are TRBV7-9 and TRBJ2-7; maybe TRBD1 (6 bases). The ends were cut back, 4 bases at V and 1 base at J, with 11 bases in the middle. Per germline, CDR1 SEHNR and CDR2 FQNEAQ (reference sequence). The CDR3 covers 14 residues. The CDR3 loop is CASSSPGQSYEQYF. In DNA, the CDR3 is TGTGCCAGCAGCTCCCCGGGACAATCCTACGAGCAGTACTTC.

The chain couples TRBV4-2 to TRBJ2-1; 7 bases agree with TRBD2. CDR3 length equals 16 residues. From germline, CDR1 is LGHNA and CDR2 YNFKEQ. V lost 0 bases to trimming and J lost 5 bases; unmatched junction nucleotides: 7. Here the CDR3 reads CASSQEAGTYDNEQFF. CDR3 bases: TGTGCCAGCAGCCAAGAAGCGGGAACCTACGACAATGAGCAGTTCTTC.

For the CDR3, the DNA is TGTGCCAGCAGCCCCGAGGGAGATACGCAGTATTTT. This encodes CASSPEGDTQYF. This chain joins TRBV7-2 and TRBJ2-3; a weak D match, TRBD2 (5 bases). CDR1 and CDR2 from the germline V gene are SGHTA and FQGNSA. V dropped 5 bases and J dropped 5 bases, with 8 bases sitting between them. The CDR3 totals 12 residues.

The rearrangement joins TRBV7-2 to TRBJ1-1; 8 bases map to TRBD1. Germline CDR1 and CDR2: SGHTA and FQGNSA. The junction had 8 bases not matched to a gene; V was cut back by 2 bases and J by 9 bases. The CDR3 totals 14 residues. CDR3 residues: CASSLLNRGVKAFF. For the CDR3, the DNA is TGTGCCAGCAGCTTACTGAACAGGGGGGTGAAAGCTTTCTTT.

The rearrangement links TRBV19 to TRBJ1-5; 8 bases fit TRBD1. The CDR3 has 16 amino acids. Germline-derived CDR1 and CDR2 are LNHDA and SQIVND (reference sequence). Trimming removed 7 bases from V and 2 bases from J; junction bases left unmatched: 10. CDR3 amino acids: CASTTHQDRGNQPQHF. As DNA, the CDR3 is TGTGCCAGTACCACACACCAGGACAGGGGCAATCAGCCCCAGCATTTT.

This sequence joins TRBV5-5 and TRBJ2-1, with 11 bases fitting TRBD2. This CDR3 has 17 residues. Looked up from germline, CDR1 is SGHKS and CDR2 is YYEKEE (reference sequence). V lost 0 bases, J lost 4 bases, and 6 bases stayed unmatched. The DNA of the CDR3 is TGTGCCAGCAGCTTGGTCCCTACTAGCGGGAGTTACAATGAGCAGTTCTTC. It translates to CASSLVPTSGSYNEQFF. Full variable domain (remainder filled in from reference TRBV5-5 and TRBJ2-1): DAGVTQSPTHLIKTRGQQVTLRCSPISGHKSVSWYQQVLGQGPQFIFQYYEKEERGRGNFPDRFSARQFPNYSSELNVNALLLGDSALYLCASSLVPTSGSYNEQFFGPGTRLTVL.